Listed here are 21 T cell receptor beta chains from one sample, sequenced in a study of blood T cells in healthy people across ages. Primers used in a second PCR of about 7 to 12 cycles were a sample-barcoded 5' primer and a J-beta primer mix. TCRdb recomputed calls from the 5' RACE reads with MiXCR, one row per CDR3 protein. In the table there are 1.5 million to 2 million distinct CDR3 sequences, less than 50% of which are singletons. Sequenced: blood. These receptors originate from a middle-aged woman in good health.

The CDR3 DNA is TGCGCCAGCAGCCAAGAAGGGTACGCCAATGAGCAGTTCTTC. Translating gives CASSQEGYANEQFF. This chain joins TRBV4-3 and TRBJ2-1; unclear D gene. This CDR3 has 14 residues. CDR1 and CDR2 (germline): LGHNA, YSLEER. V dropped 0 bases and J dropped 6 bases, with 9 bases sitting between them.

The CDR3 here is CASSQDDRDRGTATNEKLFF. The CDR3 DNA reads as TGTGCCAGCAGCCAAGATGACCGGGACAGGGGGACTGCAACTAATGAAAAACTGTTTTTT. This chain links TRBV4-2 with TRBJ1-4; 11 positions agree with TRBD1. V gave up 0 bases and J gave up 0 bases; unmatched junction bases: 9. The CDR3 spans 20 residues. The germline gives CDR1 LGHNA, CDR2 YNFKEQ.

This clonotype occurred a few times. J is TRBJ2-5 and V is TRBV24-1, with TRBD1 identical over 8 bases. Germline V gene data show CDR1 as KGHDR and CDR2 as SFDVKD. This CDR3 contains 14 residues. V lost 6 bases and J lost 1; bases outside the gene matches: 3. The CDR3 here is CATSRQGIQETQYF. CDR3 in DNA: TGTGCCACCAGTCGACAGGGGATCCAAGAGACCCAGTACTTC.

Ten or more counts support this clonotype. The chain has TRBV7-2 and TRBJ2-7; the D is unclear. The V and J ends lost 4 bases and 7 bases respectively, with 8 bases between them. Germline CDR1 SGHTA, CDR2 FQGNSA. The CDR3 has 11 amino acids. The CDR3 coding sequence is TGTGCCAGCAGCTCCCGAGAAGAGCAGTACTTC. This translates into CASSSREEQYF.

The chain couples TRBV9 to TRBJ2-1; D remains ambiguous. In germline, CDR1 is SGDLS, CDR2 YYNGEE. The CDR3 is 14 residues long. The germline V and J ends were trimmed by 3 bases and 8 bases, with 15 bases remaining between them. The CDR3 protein is CASSASDSGDEQFF. The CDR3 nucleotides read TGTGCCAGCAGCGCCTCCGATAGTGGGGATGAGCAGTTCTTC.

The chain joins TRBV28 to TRBJ1-4, with D maybe TRBD1 (5 bases). Between the trimmed V and J ends, which lost 5 bases and 7 bases, there was a span of 17 bases. Germline CDR1 MDHEN, CDR2 SYDVKM. This CDR3 has 15 residues. DNA of the CDR3: TGTGCCAGCAGTCCAAGGGGTGGGCGGGGTGAAAAACTGTTTTTT. As protein: CASSPRGGRGEKLFF.

The V gene is TRBV6-6, the J gene TRBJ2-5; D remains unclear. This CDR3 contains 14 residues. Per germline, CDR1 MNHNY and CDR2 SVGAGI (reference sequence). Trimming removed 5 bases from V and 1 base from J, with 11 bases in between. The CDR3: CASSDTTVQETQYF. As DNA, the CDR3 is TGTGCCAGCAGTGACACGACGGTCCAAGAGACCCAGTACTTC.

The CDR3 spells CAISESIAGGRNTDTQYF. The DNA of the CDR3 is TGTGCCATCAGTGAGTCGATAGCGGGGGGGCGGAACACAGATACGCAGTATTTT. The chain has TRBV10-3 and TRBJ2-3, with 11 bases matching TRBD2. V was clipped by 0 bases and J by 2 bases; unmatched bases: 7. The CDR3 sequence is 18 residues long. CDR1 and CDR2 (germline): ENHRY, SYGVKD.

CDR3 DNA sequence: TGCAGTGCTAGAGATCACAGGGGGCCCAACTATGGCTACACCTTC. Its translation: CSARDHRGPNYGYTF. This chain uses TRBV20-1 with TRBJ1-2; 9 bases are shared with TRBD1. Looked up from germline, CDR1 is DFQATT and CDR2 is SNEGSKA (reference sequence). This CDR3 comprises 15 residues. Losses at the gene ends were 0 bases for V and 2 bases for J; bases not matched to a gene: 4.

This chain uses TRBV12-3 or TRBV12-4 with TRBJ2-3, with D possibly matching TRBD2 (6 bases). Trimming took off 4 bases at V and 4 bases at J, with 18 bases between the two ends. This CDR3 is 16 amino acids long. CDR3 residues: CASSWIQRDWADTQYF. CDR3 coding DNA: TGTGCCAGCAGTTGGATCCAGAGGGACTGGGCAGATACGCAGTATTTT.

V and J are TRBV4-2 and TRBJ2-5, with TRBD1 identical over 7 bases. The CDR3 is made up of 15 amino acids. The germline V gene has CDR1 LGHNA and CDR2 YNFKEQ. J was trimmed by 4 bases and V by 6 bases; bases with no gene match: 11. CDR3 sequence reads: CASRAGRGFGETQYF. As DNA, the CDR3 is TGTGCCAGCAGGGCCGGCAGGGGGTTTGGAGAGACCCAGTACTTC.

This chain joins TRBV4-3 and TRBJ1-3; D is possibly TRBD1 (6 bases). Germline V CDR1 and CDR2: LGHNA, YSLEER. The CDR3 is 15 amino acids. V was shortened by 4 bases and J by 2 bases, with 12 bases between the two germline ends. The CDR3 bases are TGCGCCAGCAGCCCGGTGGCAGGGGCTGGAAACACCATATATTTT. It is translated as CASSPVAGAGNTIYF.

The table lists this clonotype with many counts. This chain connects TRBV29-1 to TRBJ2-7, with D perhaps matching TRBD1 (5 bases). Germline assignment: CDR1 SQVTM and CDR2 ANQGSEA. This CDR3 has 14 residues. V was shortened by 0 bases and J by 1 base, with 10 bases between the two germline ends. The CDR3 bases are TGCAGCGTTGAAGACACAAGACAGTCCTACGAGCAGTACTTC. Protein product: CSVEDTRQSYEQYF.

This chain links TRBV4-3 with TRBJ2-3; D not certain. The V end lost 2 bases, the J end lost 5 bases, and 5 bases lay between the germline ends. Germline values: CDR1 LGHNA, CDR2 YSLEER. The CDR3 extends over 12 amino acids. The CDR3 loop is CASSQRQDTQYF. CDR3 DNA: TGCGCCAGCAGCCAAAGACAAGATACGCAGTATTTT.

The gene calls are TRBV6-5 and TRBJ1-2, with 11 bases lining up with TRBD1. Germline V CDR1 and CDR2: MNHEY, SVGAGI. V lost 2 bases to trimming and J lost 6 bases; unmatched junction nucleotides: 8. This CDR3 is built from 16 residues. DNA of the CDR3: TGTGCCAGCAGTTACGCCCATGGGACAGGGGGGGATGGCTACACCTTC. Amino acid sequence: CASSYAHGTGGDGYTF.

The rearrangement links TRBV3-1 to TRBJ1-2, with D perhaps TRBD1 (5 bases). V gave up 0 bases and J gave up 6 bases, with 8 bases separating them. The V gene's germline CDR1 is LGHDT and CDR2 YNNKEL (reference sequence). This CDR3 has 13 amino acids. The CDR3 bases are TGTGCCAGCAGCCAAGAACAGGTCCATGGCTACACCTTC. Translating it yields CASSQEQVHGYTF. Combining the CDR3 with reference TRBV3-1 and TRBJ1-2 gives the whole variable domain DTAVSQTPKYLVTQMGNDKSIKCEQNLGHDTMYWYKQDSKKFLKIMFSYNNKELIINETVPNRFSPKSPDKAHLNLHINSLELGDSAVYFCASSQEQVHGYTFGSGTRLTVV.

The chain has TRBV6-2 or TRBV6-3 and TRBJ2-5; D not certain. The J call may be in error: the DNA end matches TRBJ2-1 better. CDR3 length: 14 amino acids. Germline CDR1 and CDR2: MNHEY and SVGEGT. In nucleotides, the CDR3 is TGTGCCAGCGCTGGTCTGGGCCCCCAAGAGACCCAGTTCTTC. Encoded protein: CASAGLGPQETQFF.

A few counts support this clonotype. The chain links TRBV7-9 to TRBJ2-7, with 9 bases that match TRBD1. This CDR3 spans 17 amino acids. CDR1 is SEHNR, CDR2 FQNEAQ, per germline (reference sequence). J gave up 3 bases and V 5 bases, and 14 bases lay outside the gene matches. CDR3 DNA: TGTGCCAGCAGCCACGTCCCACGGGACAGGGTCAACTACGAGCAGTACTTC. Translation gives CASSHVPRDRVNYEQYF.

CDR3 residues: CASSRLQGFNYEQYF. As DNA, the CDR3 is TGTGCCAGCAGCCGGCTACAGGGGTTCAATTACGAGCAGTACTTC. The V gene is TRBV9, the J gene TRBJ2-7; 7 bases match TRBD1. The CDR3 totals 15 residues. After removal of 4 bases from V and 4 bases from J, the junction contained 11 bases not matched to a gene. CDR1 and CDR2 (germline): SGDLS, YYNGEE. The full variable domain, in which reference TRBV9 and TRBJ2-7 provide the parts outside the CDR3, is DSGVTQTPKHLITATGQRVTLRCSPRSGDLSVYWYQQSLDQGLQFLIQYYNGEERAKGNILERFSAQQFPDLHSELNLSSLELGDSALYFCASSRLQGFNYEQYFGPGTRLTVT.

This clonotype occurred a few times. This chain uses TRBV28 with TRBJ2-5; TRBD2 matches at 7 bases. Germline V gene data show CDR1 as MDHEN and CDR2 as SYDVKM. After removal of 4 bases from V and 5 bases from J, the junction contained 22 bases not matched to a gene. The CDR3 is made up of 19 amino acids. For the CDR3, the DNA is TGTGCCAGCAGTTCCCCCCTTACCCTTCCGGGACTATCCCGTGAGACCCAGTACTTC. It is translated as CASSSPLTLPGLSRETQYF.

There are a few counts of this clonotype. V gene TRBV28 combines with J gene TRBJ2-5; 10 nucleotides align to TRBD2. J gave up 4 bases and V 2 bases, and 10 bases lay outside the gene matches. CDR3 length: 17 residues. The germline gives CDR1 MDHEN, CDR2 SYDVKM. As DNA, the CDR3 is TGTGCCAGCAGTTTAGGGACTAGCGCTCGGTCGCCAGAGACCCAGTACTTC. Protein product: CASSLGTSARSPETQYF. Supplemented by reference TRBV28 and TRBJ2-5, the full variable domain reads DVKVTQSSRYLVKRTGEKVFLECVQDMDHENMFWYRQDPGLGLRLIYFSYDVKMKEKGDIPEGYSVSREKKERFSLILESASTNQTSMYLCASSLGTSARSPETQYFGPGTRLLVL.